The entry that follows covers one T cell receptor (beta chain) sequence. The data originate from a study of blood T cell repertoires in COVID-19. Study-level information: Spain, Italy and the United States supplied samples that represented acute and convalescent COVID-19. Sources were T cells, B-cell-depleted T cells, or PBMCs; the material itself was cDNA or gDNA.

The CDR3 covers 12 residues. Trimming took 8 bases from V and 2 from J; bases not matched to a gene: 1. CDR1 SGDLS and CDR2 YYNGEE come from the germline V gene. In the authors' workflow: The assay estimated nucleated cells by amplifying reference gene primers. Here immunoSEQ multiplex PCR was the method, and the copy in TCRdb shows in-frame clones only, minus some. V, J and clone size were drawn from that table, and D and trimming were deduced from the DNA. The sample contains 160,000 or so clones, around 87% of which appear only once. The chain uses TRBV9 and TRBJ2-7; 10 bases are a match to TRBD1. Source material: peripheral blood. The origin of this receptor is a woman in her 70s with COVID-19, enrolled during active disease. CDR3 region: CASGTGAYEQYF. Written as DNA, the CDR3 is TGTGCCAGTGGGACAGGGGCCTACGAGCAGTACTTC.